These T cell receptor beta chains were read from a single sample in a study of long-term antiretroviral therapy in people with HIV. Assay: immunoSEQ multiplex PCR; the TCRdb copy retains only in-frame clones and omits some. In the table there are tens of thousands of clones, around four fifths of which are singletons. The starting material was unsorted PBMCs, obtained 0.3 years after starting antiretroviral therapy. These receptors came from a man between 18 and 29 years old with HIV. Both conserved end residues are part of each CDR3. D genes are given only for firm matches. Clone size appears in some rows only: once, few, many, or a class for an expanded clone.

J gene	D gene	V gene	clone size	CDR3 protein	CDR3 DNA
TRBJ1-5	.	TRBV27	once	CASSLSTPPVGAEQPQHF	TGTGCCAGCAGTTTATCTACGCCCCCTGTAGGGGCTGAGCAGCCCCAGCATTTT
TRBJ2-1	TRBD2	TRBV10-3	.	CAILAGGTGGQFF	TGTGCCATCTTAGCGGGGGGTACTGGCGGGCAGTTCTTC
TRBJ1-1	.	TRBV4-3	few	CASSQDGNQNTEAFF	TGCGCCAGCAGCCAAGATGGTAACCAGAACACTGAAGCTTTCTTT
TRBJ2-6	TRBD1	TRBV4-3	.	CASSPAGGSGANVLTF	TGCGCCAGCAGCCCCGCAGGGGGCTCTGGGGCCAACGTCCTGACTTTC
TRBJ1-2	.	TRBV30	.	CAWSKWTVPYGYTF	TGTGCCTGGAGTAAATGGACAGTCCCCTATGGCTACACCTTC
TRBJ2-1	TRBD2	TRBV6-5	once	CASSYSSGRANEQFF	TGTGCCAGCAGTTACTCAAGCGGGAGGGCCAACGAGCAGTTCTTC
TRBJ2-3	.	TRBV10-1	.	CASSVGGGHTDTQYF	TGCGCCAGCAGTGTTGGGGGCGGCCACACAGATACGCAGTATTTT
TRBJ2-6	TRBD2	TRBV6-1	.	CASSERPGLATSSGANVLTF	TGTGCCAGCAGTGAACGCCCCGGACTAGCGACTAGCTCTGGGGCCAACGTCCTGACTTTC
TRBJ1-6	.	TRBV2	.	CASSGSGAGSPLHF	TGTGCCAGCAGTGGTTCGGGGGCTGGTTCACCCCTCCACTTT
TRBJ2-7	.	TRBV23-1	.	CASSHPIHQADYEQYF	TGCGCCAGCAGTCATCCAATCCATCAGGCGGACTACGAGCAGTACTTC
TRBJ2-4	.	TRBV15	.	CATSREADQNIQYF	TGTGCCACCAGCAGAGAGGCGGATCAAAACATTCAGTACTTC
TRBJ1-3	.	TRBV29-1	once	CSVQPGPFSGNTIYF	TGCAGCGTGCAACCGGGACCTTTCTCTGGAAACACCATATATTTT
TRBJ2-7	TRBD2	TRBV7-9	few	CASSVGTAAGDEQYF	TGTGCCAGCAGCGTGGGGACGGCTGCGGGGGACGAGCAGTACTTC
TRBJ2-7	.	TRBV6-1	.	CASSVPTVSSYEQYF	TGTGCCAGCAGTGTTCCGACAGTGAGTTCCTACGAGCAGTACTTC
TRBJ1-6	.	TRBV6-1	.	CASSGVRRDSPLHF	TGTGCCAGCAGTGGAGTGAGAAGAGATTCACCCCTCCACTTT
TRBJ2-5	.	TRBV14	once	CASSQGPHQAVTQYF	TGTGCCAGCAGCCAGGGGCCCCACCAGGCGGTGACCCAGTACTTC